These 17 T cell receptor beta chains were all obtained from the same sample, sequenced in a study of CD8 T cells in ankylosing spondylitis. Each CDR3 protein gets one entry after TCRdb re-called the 5' RACE reads with MiXCR. Of around 99,000 distinct CDR3 sequences detected, roughly 9.6% appear once; the ten largest clones hold approximately 5.5%. The sample taken for sequencing was blood, either unsorted or a sorted T cell fraction (not recorded which). These receptors were collected from a male donor with ankylosing spondylitis or in good health (not recorded which).

This clonotype appeared a few times. The chain combines TRBV7-2 with TRBJ1-1; D gene unclear. Trimming shortened V by 1 base and J by 6 bases, and 12 bases separated the two germline ends. CDR1 and CDR2 from the germline V gene are SGHTA and FQGNSA. The CDR3 is 14 residues long. The CDR3 nucleotides are TGTGCCAGCAGCTTAGTGGGCCGGGATTCTGAAGCTTTCTTT. Translated, it gives CASSLVGRDSEAFF.

At least ten counts were recorded for this clonotype. V gene TRBV12-3 or TRBV12-4 combines with J gene TRBJ2-2; no firm D call. V was pared by 7 bases and J by 0 bases, with 6 bases between. The CDR3 extends over 13 amino acids. The CDR3 spells CASTTTNTGELFF. The CDR3 region has the DNA TGTGCCAGCACCACGACGAACACCGGGGAGCTGTTTTTT.

This clonotype was detected many times. The rearrangement uses TRBV4-2 and TRBJ2-1; D is perhaps TRBD2 (5 bases). This CDR3 region has 17 residues. Germline CDR1 LGHNA, CDR2 YNFKEQ. V dropped 5 bases and J dropped 0 bases, with 17 bases sitting between them. CDR3 sequence (DNA): TGTGCCAGCAGCTCAGGCCAGCGGAGGAGCTCCTACAATGAGCAGTTCTTC. It specifies CASSSGQRRSSYNEQFF.

This clonotype was seen ten or more times. CDR3 nucleotide sequence: TGTGCCAGCAGTTACAGGGCGGCGGGGAGCACCGGGGAGCTGTTTTTT. Translation gives CASSYRAAGSTGELFF. V and J are TRBV6-5 and TRBJ2-2; D might be TRBD2 (6 bases). CDR3 length: 16 residues. The V and J ends lost 2 bases and 4 bases respectively, with 14 bases between them. In germline, CDR1 is MNHEY, CDR2 SVGAGI.

This clonotype was picked up a small number of times. The rearrangement links TRBV7-2 to TRBJ2-7; the match to TRBD2 covers 9 bases. The CDR3 is 17 residues long. V dropped 3 bases and J dropped 6; count of bases not matched to a gene: 15. Germline V gene lookup returns CDR1 SGHTA and CDR2 FQGNSA. CDR3 nucleotides: TGTGCCAGCAGCTTTGGGTCGGCGGGGGGGGAATTGGGCGAGCAGTACTTC. This sequence encodes CASSFGSAGGELGEQYF.

The table lists this clonotype with many counts. V is TRBV20-1 and J is TRBJ1-5, with a possible D match to TRBD1 (5 bases). The CDR3 contains 15 residues. Germline loops: CDR1 DFQATT, CDR2 SNEGSKA (reference sequence). V shed 6 bases and J shed 3 bases, with 18 bases lying between them. The CDR3, as DNA: TGCAGTGCCCGGGGCCCCGGGGATACCAATCAGCCCCAGCATTTT. Its protein product is CSARGPGDTNQPQHF.

This clonotype occurred many times. The chain couples TRBV5-1 to TRBJ1-2, with D tentatively TRBD1 (6 bases). Trimming removed 5 bases from V and 0 bases from J, with 17 bases in between. Germline V CDR1 and CDR2: SGHRS, YFSETQ. The CDR3 has 16 residues. The CDR3 DNA reads as TGCGCCAGCAGGGCTTCACGCGACAGGTCTAACTATGGCTACACCTTC. Its translation is CASRASRDRSNYGYTF. Full variable domain (missing parts from reference TRBV5-1 and TRBJ1-2): KAGVTQTPRYLIKTRGQQVTLSCSPISGHRSVSWYQQTPGQGLQFLFEYFSETQRNKGNFPGRFSGRQFSNSRSEMNVSTLELGDSALYLCASRASRDRSNYGYTFGSGTRLTVV.

The chain joins TRBV5-1 to TRBJ2-5; D remains unclear. V lost 0 bases and J 2 bases, leaving 8 bases between the germline ends. The CDR3 extends over 14 amino acids. Germline assignment: CDR1 SGHRS and CDR2 YFSETQ. CDR3 amino acids: CASSLADLQETQYF. The DNA for the CDR3 is TGCGCCAGCAGCTTGGCCGACTTACAAGAGACCCAGTACTTC.

In its sample, this clonotype was seen many times. The chain has TRBV20-1 and TRBJ2-7; D is uncertain. The germline V gene has CDR1 DFQATT and CDR2 SNEGSKA (reference sequence). Trimming left V 3 bases short and J 6 bases short, with 9 bases between. The CDR3 length is 11 residues. The CDR3, as DNA: TGCAGTGCTAGTAATACGTCCGAGCAGTACTTC. Amino acids: CSASNTSEQYF.

This clonotype was counted at least ten times. The chain combines TRBV28 with TRBJ2-7, with D uncertain. The V and J ends lost 5 bases and 6 bases respectively, with 11 bases between them. The V gene's germline CDR1 is MDHEN and CDR2 SYDVKM. This CDR3 contains 12 residues. The CDR3 DNA reads TGTGCCAGCAGTCCTACAGTGGGCGAGCAGTACTTC. It yields the protein CASSPTVGEQYF.

This clonotype was counted many times. The V gene is TRBV12-3 or TRBV12-4, the J gene TRBJ2-1; D not resolved. V gave up 3 bases and J gave up 8 bases, with 11 bases separating them. CDR3 length: 13 amino acids. The CDR3 region is CASSFVSGDEQFF. The CDR3 nucleotides read TGTGCCAGCAGTTTTGTATCGGGTGATGAGCAGTTCTTC.

This clonotype was counted at least ten times. The V gene is TRBV5-5, the J gene TRBJ1-6; TRBD1 aligns across 7 bases. CDR1 is SGHKS and CDR2 is YYEKEE in the germline V gene (reference sequence). The CDR3 sequence is 17 residues long. After removal of 0 bases from V and 0 bases from J, the junction contained 3 bases not matched to a gene. The CDR3 reads CASSLDRGPSYNSPLHF. In DNA, the CDR3 is TGTGCCAGCAGCTTGGACAGGGGACCCTCCTATAATTCACCCCTCCACTTT.

This chain's CDR3 is CASSLSGVGTGELFF. The CDR3 DNA reads TGTGCCAGCAGCTTATCCGGGGTCGGCACCGGGGAGCTGTTTTTT. The V gene is TRBV7-9, the J gene TRBJ2-2, with a weak D call TRBD2 (5 bases). This CDR3 has 15 residues. The V gene's germline CDR1 is SEHNR and CDR2 FQNEAQ (reference sequence). Deletions cut 2 bases from V and 4 bases from J, with 11 bases between.

This clonotype occurred many times. V and J are TRBV28 and TRBJ2-1; no firm D call. The germline V gene encodes CDR1 MDHEN and CDR2 SYDVKM. V lost 6 bases to trimming and J lost 2 bases, with 8 bases between them. The CDR3 runs 13 residues. This chain's CDR3 is CASRQQTYNEQFF. CDR3 bases: TGTGCCAGCAGACAACAAACCTACAATGAGCAGTTCTTC.

This clonotype was observed a handful of times. The chain links TRBV7-9 to TRBJ1-1; D might be TRBD1 (6 bases). This CDR3 spans 15 amino acids. Germline lookup yields CDR1 SEHNR and CDR2 FQNEAQ (reference sequence). Trimming took off 3 bases at V and 1 base at J, with 12 bases between the two ends. DNA for the CDR3: TGTGCCAGCAGCTTTTACAGGGAGCAGAACACTGAAGCTTTCTTT. Amino acid sequence: CASSFYREQNTEAFF.

The table lists this clonotype with a few counts. The gene calls are TRBV11-2 and TRBJ2-3, with 12 bases aligning to TRBD2. The CDR3 consists of 19 residues. The germline V gene encodes CDR1 SGHAT and CDR2 FQNNGV. V lost 4 bases to trimming and J lost 4 bases; unmatched junction nucleotides: 15. The DNA for the CDR3 is TGTGCCAGCAGCTCCTCCCTAGCGGGGGGGCGAAGTGTCGCAGATACGCAGTATTTT. This sequence encodes CASSSSLAGGRSVADTQYF.

This clonotype was counted at least ten times. The J gene is TRBJ2-7, the V gene TRBV5-1; D call uncertain. The V end lost 1 base, the J end lost 6 bases, and 5 bases lay between the germline ends. From germline, CDR1 is SGHRS and CDR2 YFSETQ. CDR3 length: 11 amino acids. This CDR3 is CASSLTREQYF. The CDR3 bases are TGCGCCAGCAGCTTGACACGCGAGCAGTACTTC.